These T cell receptor beta chains were read from a single sample in a study of blood T cells in healthy people across ages. TCRdb redid the calling of the 5' RACE reads with MiXCR, one entry per CDR3 protein. The sample carries 1.2 million to 1.5 million distinct CDR3 sequences, 42% recorded once. The material sequenced was blood. The receptor set was obtained from a woman between 18 and 29 years old in good health. Each CDR3 is given with its conserved first and last residue. The D gene is left open where the match is weak. Only some rows state a clone size, as once, few, many or a class for expanded clones.

CDR3 protein: CASSVRDRILGIYNEQFF
CDR3 DNA: TGTGCCAGCAGCGTCCGGGACAGGATTCTGGGGATTTACAATGAGCAGTTCTTC
V gene: TRBV7-9
clone size: NA
J gene: TRBJ2-1
CDR3 length: 18
D gene: TRBD1

CDR3 protein: CASSLGDSNEKLFF
CDR3 DNA: TGCGCCAGCAGCTTGGGGGATAGTAATGAAAAACTGTTTTTT
V gene: TRBV5-1
clone size: NA
J gene: TRBJ1-4
CDR3 length: 14
D gene: NA

CDR3 protein: CASSVVQGDYGYTF
CDR3 DNA: TGTGCCAGCAGCGTAGTCCAAGGGGATTATGGCTACACCTTC
V gene: TRBV9
clone size: NA
J gene: TRBJ1-2
CDR3 length: 14
D gene: NA

CDR3 protein: CATSDGGYGDTQYF
CDR3 DNA: TGTGCCACCAGTGATGGGGGGTATGGAGATACGCAGTATTTT
V gene: TRBV24-1
clone size: few
J gene: TRBJ2-3
CDR3 length: 14
D gene: NA

CDR3 protein: CSVGDSNQPQHF
CDR3 DNA: TGCAGCGTTGGGGACAGCAATCAGCCCCAGCATTTT
V gene: TRBV29-1
clone size: many
J gene: TRBJ1-5
CDR3 length: 12
D gene: NA

CDR3 protein: CASSEEGGQGASYTF
CDR3 DNA: TGTGCCAGCAGTGAAGAGGGAGGCCAGGGGGCTTCCTACACCTTC
V gene: TRBV6-4
clone size: few
J gene: TRBJ1-2
CDR3 length: 15
D gene: TRBD1

CDR3 protein: CATLEEWAYEQYF
CDR3 DNA: TGCGCCACCTTAGAGGAGTGGGCCTACGAGCAGTACTTC
V gene: TRBV10-2
clone size: few
J gene: TRBJ2-7
CDR3 length: 13
D gene: NA

CDR3 protein: CASSLKGSTDTQYF
CDR3 DNA: TGTGCCAGCAGTTTAAAGGGGAGCACAGATACGCAGTATTTT
V gene: TRBV27
clone size: NA
J gene: TRBJ2-3
CDR3 length: 14
D gene: NA

CDR3 protein: CASSLTGMDTQYF
CDR3 DNA: TGTGCCAGCAGCTTGACAGGGATGGATACGCAGTATTTT
V gene: TRBV7-8
clone size: NA
J gene: TRBJ2-3
CDR3 length: 13
D gene: TRBD1

CDR3 protein: CASSLDPSGNNEQFF
CDR3 DNA: TGTGCCAGCAGCTTAGATCCTAGCGGGAACAATGAGCAGTTCTTC
V gene: TRBV7-8
clone size: few
J gene: TRBJ2-1
CDR3 length: 15
D gene: TRBD2

CDR3 protein: CASGLLGGPSEQFF
CDR3 DNA: TGTGCCAGCGGTTTATTGGGCGGGCCTAGTGAGCAGTTCTTC
V gene: TRBV28
clone size: NA
J gene: TRBJ2-1
CDR3 length: 14
D gene: NA

CDR3 protein: CAISESGGTADFYEQYF
CDR3 DNA: TGTGCCATCAGTGAGTCTGGGGGGACAGCCGACTTTTACGAGCAGTACTTC
V gene: TRBV10-3
clone size: NA
J gene: TRBJ2-7
CDR3 length: 17
D gene: NA

CDR3 protein: CADAPGTSYEQYF
CDR3 DNA: TGTGCCGATGCTCCCGGGACATCTTACGAGCAGTACTTC
V gene: TRBV2
clone size: NA
J gene: TRBJ2-7
CDR3 length: 13
D gene: NA

CDR3 protein: CASSKSSSGNTIYF
CDR3 DNA: TGTGCCAGCAGTAAATCCAGCTCTGGAAACACCATATATTTT
V gene: TRBV12-3/TRBV12-4
clone size: NA
J gene: TRBJ1-3
CDR3 length: 14
D gene: NA

CDR3 protein: CASSSQGIGTDTQYF
CDR3 DNA: TGTGCCAGCAGCTCCCAGGGAATTGGTACAGATACGCAGTATTTT
V gene: TRBV7-3
clone size: NA
J gene: TRBJ2-3
CDR3 length: 15
D gene: NA

CDR3 protein: CASSPPSGPEQFF
CDR3 DNA: TGTGCCAGCAGCCCACCTTCGGGCCCTGAGCAGTTCTTC
V gene: TRBV7-9
clone size: NA
J gene: TRBJ2-1
CDR3 length: 13
D gene: NA

CDR3 protein: CASSFIGPISTDTQYF
CDR3 DNA: TGCGCCAGCAGCTTTATCGGGCCAATCAGCACAGATACGCAGTATTTT
V gene: TRBV5-1
clone size: once
J gene: TRBJ2-3
CDR3 length: 16
D gene: NA

CDR3 protein: CASSQEIAEPETQYF
CDR3 DNA: TGTGCCAGCAGCCAAGAAATAGCCGAGCCGGAGACCCAGTACTTC
V gene: TRBV4-2
clone size: NA
J gene: TRBJ2-5
CDR3 length: 15
D gene: NA

CDR3 protein: CASSQQGLSNQPQHF
CDR3 DNA: TGTGCCAGCAGCCAACAGGGCCTTAGCAATCAGCCCCAGCATTTT
V gene: TRBV5-5
clone size: NA
J gene: TRBJ1-5
CDR3 length: 15
D gene: NA

CDR3 protein: CATSRDGTGYNSPLHF
CDR3 DNA: TGTGCCACCAGCAGAGATGGGACAGGGTATAATTCACCCCTCCACTTT
V gene: TRBV15
clone size: few
J gene: TRBJ1-6
CDR3 length: 16
D gene: TRBD1

CDR3 protein: CSVYRGGSDTGELFF
CDR3 DNA: TGCAGCGTCTACAGGGGGGGGTCGGACACCGGGGAGCTGTTTTTT
V gene: TRBV29-1
clone size: NA
J gene: TRBJ2-2
CDR3 length: 15
D gene: NA

CDR3 protein: CSASRRTSVTDTQYF
CDR3 DNA: TGCAGTGCTAGCCGTCGGACTAGCGTTACAGATACGCAGTATTTT
V gene: TRBV20-1
clone size: NA
J gene: TRBJ2-3
CDR3 length: 15
D gene: TRBD2

CDR3 protein: CASSSDRERNTEAFF
CDR3 DNA: TGTGCCAGCAGTTCCGACAGGGAGAGGAACACTGAAGCTTTCTTT
V gene: TRBV6-2/TRBV6-3
clone size: NA
J gene: TRBJ1-1
CDR3 length: 15
D gene: TRBD1

CDR3 protein: CASSTGPSSGEQFF
CDR3 DNA: TGTGCCAGCAGCACGGGCCCCAGCTCAGGTGAGCAGTTCTTC
V gene: TRBV7-6
clone size: NA
J gene: TRBJ2-1
CDR3 length: 14
D gene: NA

CDR3 protein: CASSLMEGTYEQYF
CDR3 DNA: TGTGCCAGCAGCTTAATGGAGGGCACCTACGAGCAGTACTTC
V gene: TRBV7-2
clone size: NA
J gene: TRBJ2-7
CDR3 length: 14
D gene: NA

CDR3 protein: CASSAGTYLNEQFF
CDR3 DNA: TGTGCCAGCAGTGCCGGGACTTACCTTAATGAGCAGTTCTTC
V gene: TRBV2
clone size: NA
J gene: TRBJ2-1
CDR3 length: 14
D gene: NA

CDR3 protein: CSARALGQGSSYGYTF
CDR3 DNA: TGCAGTGCTAGAGCCTTGGGACAGGGATCGAGCTATGGCTACACCTTC
V gene: TRBV20-1
clone size: NA
J gene: TRBJ1-2
CDR3 length: 16
D gene: TRBD1